This is a list of T cell receptor beta chains from one sample in a study of T-cell memory formation after mild COVID-19. TCRdb reprocessed the 5' RACE reads with MiXCR, giving one entry per CDR3 protein. In the table there are about 150,000 distinct CDR3 sequences, roughly 15% of which are singletons. Sequencing used PBMCs or a T cell subset sorted from them (not recorded which). The receptors were gathered from an adult woman who had mild COVID-19 (a few samples of this study predate the infection). Cell type and time point are not known. CDR3s include the opening cysteine and the closing phenylalanine or tryptophan. A D gene is named only where the DNA matches it firmly. Size tells how often a clone was seen (once, few, many) or the class of an expanded clone, and some rows leave it out.

j_gene | abundance | d_gene | v_gene | CDR3aa | CDR3nt
TRBJ2-3 | - | - | TRBV4-2 | CASSQDLEGGTDTQYF | TGTGCCAGCAGCCAAGATTTGGAGGGGGGCACAGATACGCAGTATTTT
TRBJ2-1 | - | TRBD1 | TRBV5-5 | CASSRFDRDSNEQFF | TGTGCCAGCAGCCGCTTCGACCGGGACAGCAATGAGCAGTTCTTC
TRBJ2-1 | - | - | TRBV5-4 | CASHPGGPGEQFF | TGTGCCAGCCATCCAGGGGGGCCGGGTGAGCAGTTCTTC
TRBJ2-1 | - | - | TRBV3-1 | CASSHPRAGINEQFF | TGTGCCAGCAGCCACCCCCGGGCAGGGATCAATGAGCAGTTCTTC
TRBJ2-7 | many | TRBD1 | TRBV5-4 | CASSGGTGVREQYF | TGTGCCAGCAGCGGTGGGACAGGGGTAAGGGAGCAGTACTTC
TRBJ1-1 | few | TRBD1 | TRBV27 | CASSYDRATEAFF | TGTGCCAGCAGTTATGACAGGGCTACTGAAGCTTTCTTT
TRBJ1-2 | - | - | TRBV3-1 | CASSQDVSESYGYTF | TGTGCCAGCAGCCAAGATGTCTCAGAGTCCTATGGCTACACCTTC
TRBJ2-1 | few | TRBD2 | TRBV7-3 | CASSSGLASYNEQFF | TGTGCCAGCAGCTCTGGACTAGCGTCCTACAATGAGCAGTTCTTC
TRBJ1-1 | - | TRBD1 | TRBV6-4 | CASSLDRGHTEAFF | TGTGCCAGCAGCCTGGACAGGGGGCATACTGAAGCTTTCTTT
TRBJ1-1 | few | - | TRBV7-9 | CASSTARERAFF | TGTGCCAGCAGCACCGCCAGGGAAAGAGCTTTCTTT
TRBJ2-1 | few | - | TRBV19 | CASSTLRGNEQFF | TGTGCCAGTAGTACCCTGCGGGGCAATGAGCAGTTCTTC
TRBJ1-2 | - | - | TRBV6-5 | CASSPRTDSRGGYTF | TGTGCCAGCAGTCCGAGGACAGACTCCCGAGGTGGCTACACCTTC
TRBJ1-1 | - | TRBD1 | TRBV12-3/TRBV12-4 | CASSLVPLVRYRDRALNTEAFF | TGTGCCAGCAGCTTGGTTCCACTTGTTCGGTACCGGGACAGGGCACTGAACACTGAAGCTTTCTTT
TRBJ2-7 | - | TRBD1 | TRBV7-9 | CASSLGTGYGEQYF | TGTGCCAGCAGCTTAGGGACAGGGTATGGCGAGCAGTACTTC
TRBJ1-1 | - | - | TRBV7-2 | CASSHRLSRGDTEAFF | TGTGCCAGCAGCCATCGTCTCTCGAGGGGGGACACTGAAGCTTTCTTT
TRBJ2-1 | - | TRBD2 | TRBV29-1 | CSVEKLAGVPEQFF | TGCAGCGTTGAGAAACTAGCGGGAGTCCCTGAGCAGTTCTTC
TRBJ1-4 | - | - | TRBV5-1 | CASSLFTARNNEKLFF | TGCGCCAGCAGCTTGTTCACGGCCCGGAATAATGAAAAACTGTTTTTT
TRBJ2-5 | - | - | TRBV18 | CASSPGAAGVQETQYF | TGTGCCAGCTCGCCGGGGGCGGCGGGAGTACAAGAGACCCAGTACTTC
TRBJ1-2 | few | - | TRBV5-4 | CASSLGENYGYTF | TGTGCCAGCAGCTTGGGCGAGAACTATGGCTACACCTTC
TRBJ1-1 | once | - | TRBV12-3/TRBV12-4 | CASSRPPGTEAFF | TGTGCCAGCAGTCGTCCCCCGGGCACTGAAGCTTTCTTT
TRBJ2-1 | few | TRBD2 | TRBV12-3/TRBV12-4 | CASISRLAANEQFF | TGTGCCAGCATCAGCCGACTAGCGGCGAATGAGCAGTTCTTC
TRBJ2-3 | - | - | TRBV10-3 | CAISDRESSDTQYF | TGTGCCATCAGCGACCGGGAAAGTTCAGATACGCAGTATTTT
TRBJ1-4 | - | - | TRBV12-3/TRBV12-4 | CASSLSGEKLFF | TGTGCCAGCAGTTTGTCCGGTGAAAAACTGTTTTTT
TRBJ2-3 | - | - | TRBV5-6 | CASSLVAEAQYF | TGTGCCAGCAGCTTGGTAGCAGAGGCGCAGTATTTT
TRBJ1-1 | - | TRBD1 | TRBV7-9 | CASSSRQGFTEAFF | TGTGCCAGCAGCTCCAGACAGGGATTCACTGAAGCTTTCTTT
TRBJ1-3 | few | - | TRBV9 | CASSTTYHLWATSGNTIYF | TGTGCCAGCAGCACGACCTACCATCTTTGGGCGACCTCTGGAAACACCATATATTTT
TRBJ2-7 | few | TRBD2 | TRBV20-1 | CSARAQGLAFSYEQYF | TGCAGTGCTAGAGCTCAGGGACTAGCTTTCAGCTACGAGCAGTACTTC
TRBJ2-7 | - | TRBD2 | TRBV6-2/TRBV6-3 | CASSTTSGVSYEQYF | TGTGCCAGCAGTACCACTAGCGGGGTCTCCTACGAGCAGTACTTC
TRBJ2-7 | few | - | TRBV6-5 | CASSSPATYEQYF | TGTGCCAGCAGTTCCCCTGCGACCTACGAGCAGTACTTC